This T cell receptor (beta chain) was retrieved from a study of T cell responses to AZD1222 COVID-19 vaccine. TCRdb's table, derived via immunoSEQ multiplex PCR, lists solely in-frame clones and lacks some. Among around 160,000 clones listed, 90% to 95% were seen once. In germline, CDR1 is LNHDA, CDR2 SQIVND (reference sequence). The CDR3 loop spans 15 amino acids. The germline V and J ends were trimmed by 7 bases and 8 bases, with 20 bases remaining between them. Study-level results: Just a handful of people given AZD1222 tested seropositive at baseline.

Comments on this clone: Its specificity is not known.

The source was peripheral blood, collected on day 0 of MenACWY control vaccination. The sequence derives from an adult in good health. This chain connects TRBV19 to TRBJ1-4; D ambiguous. CDR3: CASKKRAGDEEKLFF. The CDR3 DNA sequence: TGTGCCAGTAAGAAGCGTGCCGGTGATGAGGAAAAACTGTTTTTT.